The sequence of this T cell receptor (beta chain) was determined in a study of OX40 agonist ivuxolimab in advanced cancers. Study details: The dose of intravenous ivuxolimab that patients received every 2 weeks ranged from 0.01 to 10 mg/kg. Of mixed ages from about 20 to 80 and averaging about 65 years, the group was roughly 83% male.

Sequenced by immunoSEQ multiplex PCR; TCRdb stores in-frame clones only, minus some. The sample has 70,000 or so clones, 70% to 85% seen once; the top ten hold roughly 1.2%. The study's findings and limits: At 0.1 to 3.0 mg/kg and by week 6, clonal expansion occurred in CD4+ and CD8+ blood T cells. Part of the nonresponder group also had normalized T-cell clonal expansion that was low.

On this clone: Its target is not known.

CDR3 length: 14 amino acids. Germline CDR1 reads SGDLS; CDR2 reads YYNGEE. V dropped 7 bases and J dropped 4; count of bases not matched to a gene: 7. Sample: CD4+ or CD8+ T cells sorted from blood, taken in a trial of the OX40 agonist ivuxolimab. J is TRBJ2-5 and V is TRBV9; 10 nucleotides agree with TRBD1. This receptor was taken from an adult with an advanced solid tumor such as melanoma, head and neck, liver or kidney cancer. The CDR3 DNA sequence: TGTGCCAGCTCCCGGGACAGGGGAAGAGAGACCCAGTACTTC. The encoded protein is CASSRDRGRETQYF. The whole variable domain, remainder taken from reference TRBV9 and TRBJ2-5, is DSGVTQTPKHLITATGQRVTLRCSPRSGDLSVYWYQQSLDQGLQFLIQYYNGEERAKGNILERFSAQQFPDLHSELNLSSLELGDSALYFCASSRDRGRETQYFGPGTRLLVL.